The 14 T cell receptor beta chains reported below all come from one sample, sequenced in a study of PD-L1 blockade in urothelial cancer. Sequenced by immunoSEQ multiplex PCR; TCRdb stores in-frame clones only, minus some. The sample gives 70,000 to 100,000 clones, roughly 84% of which show up once; roughly 2% is in the top ten. Time point given: pretreatment peripheral blood. The material was PBMCs, obtained around atezolizumab (anti-PD-L1) treatment. The receptor source for this set is a man aged 55-75 years with urothelial cancer.

This sequence joins TRBV19 and TRBJ2-1; TRBD1 is a possible D gene (5 bases). CDR3 length equals 16 residues. Germline V CDR1 and CDR2: LNHDA, SQIVND (reference sequence). Trimming shortened V by 5 bases and J by 5 bases, and 19 bases separated the two germline ends. Here the CDR3 DNA reads TGTGCCAGTAGTTCGCATCAGGGATTCGTCCACAATGAGCAGTTCTTC. As protein: CASSSHQGFVHNEQFF.

This chain connects TRBV7-2 to TRBJ2-2; 9 bases are a match to TRBD2. The CDR3 covers 17 residues. The trim removed 3 bases at V and 4 bases at J, leaving 9 bases unmatched. Per germline, CDR1 SGHTA and CDR2 FQGNSA. CDR3 region: CASSFRLGGRATGELFF. The CDR3 nucleotides read TGTGCCAGCAGCTTTCGGCTTGGCGGGAGGGCCACCGGGGAGCTGTTTTTT. The complete variable domain, with remaining parts taken from reference TRBV7-2 and TRBJ2-2, reads GAGVSQSPSNKVTEKGKDVELRCDPISGHTALYWYRQSLGQGLEFLIYFQGNSAPDKSGLPSDRFSAERTGGSVSTLTIQRTQQEDSAVYLCASSFRLGGRATGELFFGEGSRLTVL.

The genes are TRBV12-5 and TRBJ2-7, with 9 bases fitting TRBD1. The junction had 4 bases not matched to a gene; V was cut back by 4 bases and J by 3 bases. CDR3 size: 14 residues. Germline V gives CDR1 LGHNT, CDR2 FRNRAP. CDR3 DNA: TGTGCTAGTGGTTCCGGGACAGGGCGCTACGAGCAGTACTTC. This gives the protein CASGSGTGRYEQYF.

The chain employs TRBV7-8 and TRBJ1-5; 9 positions match TRBD1. Germline V CDR1 and CDR2: SGHVS, FQNEAQ. This CDR3 is 18 amino acids long. The V and J ends lost 5 bases and 0 bases, in that order; junction bases with no gene match: 11. Here the CDR3 reads CASSTLTGGRYSNQPQHF. DNA of the CDR3: TGTGCCAGCAGCACATTAACAGGGGGCAGGTATAGCAATCAGCCCCAGCATTTT.

The chain links TRBV10-3 to TRBJ1-2; TRBD1 aligns across 10 bases. CDR3 size: 13 residues. The V and J ends lost 9 bases and 2 bases, in that order; junction bases with no gene match: 3. Germline CDR1 ENHRY, CDR2 SYGVKD. The CDR3 is CAIGTGENYGYTF. Written as DNA, the CDR3 is TGTGCCATAGGGACAGGGGAGAACTATGGCTACACCTTC.

The rearrangement uses TRBV6-1 and TRBJ1-3, with D perhaps TRBD1 (5 bases). Trimming left V 5 bases short and J 1 base short, with 9 bases between. Germline-derived CDR1 and CDR2 are MNHNS and SASEGT. The CDR3 is 14 amino acids. The CDR3 sequence: CASSLGLSGNTIYF. CDR3 DNA sequence: TGTGCCAGCAGTCTGGGACTTTCTGGAAACACCATATATTTT.

This clone has a single count. CDR3 region: CASSQTSGGYEQYF. CDR3 DNA: TGTGCCAGCAGCCAGACTAGCGGGGGTTACGAGCAGTACTTC. This rearrangement joins TRBV7-2 to TRBJ2-7, with 12 bases lining up with TRBD2. Germline trimming cut 5 bases from V and 4 bases from J; bases unmatched to any gene: 3. Looked up from germline, CDR1 is SGHTA and CDR2 is FQGNSA. CDR3 length: 14 residues.

The chain joins TRBV28 to TRBJ1-5; 9 bases align to TRBD1. Germline V lookup: CDR1 MDHEN, CDR2 SYDVKM. The CDR3 sequence is 15 residues long. The J segment lost 8 bases and the V segment lost 7 bases, leaving 12 bases of the junction unmatched. For the CDR3, the DNA is TGTGCCAGCACCGGAGCCGACAGGGGGTCGGAGCCCCAGCATTTT. Its protein product is CASTGADRGSEPQHF.

This clone was observed once. The rearrangement uses TRBV6-5 and TRBJ2-7; D perhaps matches TRBD1 (6 bases). Trimming left V 5 bases short and J 3 bases short, with 14 bases between. This CDR3 is built from 14 residues. CDR1 and CDR2 (germline): MNHEY, SVGAGI. The chain's CDR3 is CASSARQVNYEQYF. The CDR3 region has the DNA TGTGCCAGCAGTGCCCGACAGGTTAACTACGAGCAGTACTTC.

This rearrangement joins TRBV20-1 to TRBJ2-3, with D tentatively TRBD2 (5 bases). Germline V gives CDR1 DFQATT, CDR2 SNEGSKA (reference sequence). V lost 4 bases and J lost 5, with 7 bases in between. The CDR3 covers 11 residues. The CDR3, as DNA: TGCAGTGCTACCAGCGGAGATACGCAGTATTTT. Amino acid sequence: CSATSGDTQYF.

The rearrangement uses TRBV7-9 and TRBJ1-5; 10 bases are a match to TRBD1. Germline V gene data show CDR1 as SEHNR and CDR2 as FQNEAQ (reference sequence). After removal of 1 base from V and 4 bases from J, the junction contained 7 bases not matched to a gene. There are 17 residues in the CDR3. The CDR3 sequence: CASSLGAGGQGNQPQHF. DNA of the CDR3: TGTGCCAGCAGCTTAGGAGCGGGGGGACAGGGGAATCAGCCCCAGCATTTT.

This clone was seen once. The CDR3 coding sequence is TGTGCCAGCAGTGCCGACAGGGGTGTGAACACCGGGGAGCTGTTTTTT. Protein sequence: CASSADRGVNTGELFF. V is TRBV2 and J is TRBJ2-2; 8 bases agree with TRBD1. Germline V gene sequence: CDR1 SNHLY, CDR2 FYNNEI. This CDR3 spans 16 amino acids. The trim removed 4 bases at V and 1 base at J, leaving 5 bases unmatched.

This chain joins TRBV5-1 and TRBJ2-5; 7 bases agree with TRBD2. Germline V gene lookup returns CDR1 SGHRS and CDR2 YFSETQ. V lost 2 bases and J lost 1; bases outside the gene matches: 11. The CDR3 sequence is 17 residues long. The CDR3 spells CASSFGLGGGSQETQYF. CDR3 in DNA: TGCGCCAGCAGCTTTGGACTTGGGGGAGGGAGCCAAGAGACCCAGTACTTC.

The chain combines TRBV7-9 with TRBJ2-7; TRBD1 aligns across 7 bases. The CDR3 extends over 14 amino acids. V gave up 5 bases and J gave up 2 bases; unmatched junction bases: 6. The germline CDR1 and CDR2 sequences are SEHNR and FQNEAQ (reference sequence). The CDR3: CASSPRQGTYEQYF. The DNA of the CDR3 is TGTGCCAGCAGCCCCCGACAGGGAACCTACGAGCAGTACTTC.